Below, one TCR beta chain is given with its context. Its antigen remains unknown. The CDR3 is 12 amino acids. Trimming cost V 6 bases and J 11 bases, with 16 bases left between them. Per the germline V gene, CDR1 is MNHEY and CDR2 is SMNVEV (reference sequence). The data stem from a study of PD-1 blockade in mismatch repair-deficient tumors. The time point: approximately 10-day in vitro stimulation with candidate neoantigen peptide 3. Sequencing used immunoSEQ multiplex PCR; TCRdb keeps in-frame clones, though not all of them. This sample has approximately 9,300 clones, with around nine tenths found just once.

This receptor was identified in an adult with mismatch repair-deficient cancer. The chain joins TRBV27 to TRBJ1-1; maybe TRBD1 (5 bases). Sequences were derived from cells cultured in vitro, sampled from a patient treated with pembrolizumab. This CDR3 reads CASRGFRETAFF. In DNA, the CDR3 is TGTGCCAGCAGGGGATTCAGGGAGACGGCTTTCTTT.